These 14 T cell receptor beta chains came from one sample sequenced in a study of blood T cell repertoires in COVID-19. Here immunoSEQ multiplex PCR was the method, and the copy in TCRdb shows in-frame clones only, minus some. The profile covers more than 300,000 clones, with 90% to 95% appearing a single time and roughly 3.5% taken by the ten largest. Sequencing was carried out using peripheral blood. All receptors come from a woman between 18 and 30 years old who had recovered from COVID-19.

V usage is TRBV6-2 or TRBV6-3 and J usage is TRBJ2-5, with 8 positions matching TRBD2. Trimming removed 6 bases from V and 1 base from J; junction bases left unmatched: 4. Per germline, CDR1 MNHEY and CDR2 SVGEGT. The CDR3 totals 14 residues. The CDR3 nucleotides are TGTGCCAGCAGCTGGAGCGGGGGCCAAGAGACCCAGTACTTC. Translated, it gives CASSWSGGQETQYF.

The table lists this clone with a count of one. The V call is TRBV28, the J call TRBJ2-1; 11 bases align to TRBD2. V lost 5 bases to trimming and J lost 3 bases; unmatched junction nucleotides: 6. The CDR3 extends over 16 amino acids. Germline CDR1 reads MDHEN; CDR2 reads SYDVKM. The chain's CDR3 is CASSARTSGLYNEQFF. CDR3 in DNA: TGTGCCAGCAGTGCCAGGACTAGCGGGCTCTACAATGAGCAGTTCTTC.

The V gene is TRBV14, the J gene TRBJ1-1, with D perhaps TRBD1 (5 bases). V was clipped by 4 bases and J by 7 bases, with 25 bases between them. The germline V gene has CDR1 SGHDN and CDR2 FVKESK. This CDR3 spans 17 amino acids. As DNA, the CDR3 is TGTGCCAGCAGCCCCGCCACCCCGCTTAGGGGCTCGGATGAAGCTTTCTTT. It encodes CASSPATPLRGSDEAFF. The full variable domain, its missing parts supplied by reference TRBV14 and TRBJ1-1, is EAGVTQFPSHSVIEKGQTVTLRCDPISGHDNLYWYRRVMGKEIKFLLHFVKESKQDESGMPNNRFLAERTGGTYSTLKVQPAELEDSGVYFCASSPATPLRGSDEAFFGQGTRLTVV.

The chain combines TRBV3-1 (or the pseudogene TRBV3-2) with TRBJ2-2, with 16 bases fitting TRBD2. Germline V gene sequence: CDR1 LGHDT, CDR2 YNNKEL (reference sequence). The CDR3 is 19 residues long. V gave up 4 bases and J gave up 5 bases; unmatched junction bases: 10. The CDR3 here is CASSPPGLAGGPPTGELFF. In nucleotides, the CDR3 is TGTGCCAGCAGCCCGCCGGGACTAGCGGGAGGGCCGCCAACCGGGGAGCTGTTTTTT.

The J gene is TRBJ2-1, the V gene TRBV10-3; TRBD1 aligns across 7 bases. The germline V gene has CDR1 ENHRY and CDR2 SYGVKD. The CDR3 extends over 15 amino acids. With 6 bases clipped from V and 2 bases from J, the junction kept 7 bases outside the gene matches. CDR3 DNA sequence: TGTGCCATCAGGGCCGGGACAGAGACCTACAATGAGCAGTTCTTC. Amino acid sequence: CAIRAGTETYNEQFF.

V and J are TRBV25-1 and TRBJ1-4, with TRBD1 identical over 7 bases. The CDR3 covers 12 residues. The V segment lost 6 bases and the J segment 5 bases; nucleotides outside the gene matches: 0. Looked up from germline, CDR1 is MGHDK and CDR2 is SYGVNS. The CDR3 nucleotides read TGTGCCAGCAGACAGGGGAATGAAAAACTGTTTTTT. It specifies CASRQGNEKLFF.

The rearrangement links TRBV6-2 or TRBV6-3 to TRBJ2-3, with 7 bases lining up with TRBD2. Trimming at V came to 6 bases and at J to 1 base, leaving 4 bases not matched to a gene. The CDR3 covers 14 residues. CDR1 and CDR2 (germline): MNHEY, SVGEGT. CDR3 protein: CASSSTSGTDTQYF. As DNA, the CDR3 is TGTGCCAGCAGCTCTACTAGCGGCACAGATACGCAGTATTTT.

The chain links TRBV7-9 to TRBJ2-1, with a possible D match to TRBD2 (5 bases). The CDR3 spans 16 residues. In germline, CDR1 is SEHNR, CDR2 FQNEAQ (reference sequence). Trimming cost V 1 base and J 0 bases, with 10 bases left between them. The CDR3 spells CASSLGAGPSYNEQFF. The CDR3 region has the DNA TGTGCCAGCAGCTTAGGGGCGGGCCCCTCCTACAATGAGCAGTTCTTC.

The chain couples TRBV9 to TRBJ1-3; D is unclear. This CDR3 has 17 residues. Trimming left V 4 bases short and J 0 bases short, with 17 bases between. Per germline, CDR1 SGDLS and CDR2 YYNGEE. The CDR3: CASSPPNGDLSGNTIYF. The CDR3 DNA reads as TGTGCCAGCAGCCCACCCAACGGAGATCTCTCTGGAAACACCATATATTTT.

This clone occurred once. V gene TRBV7-8 combines with J gene TRBJ1-1, with no clear D. The V end lost 0 bases, the J end lost 10 bases, and 15 bases lay between the germline ends. CDR3 length: 14 amino acids. Germline loops: CDR1 SGHVS, CDR2 FQNEAQ. Here the CDR3 DNA reads TGTGCCAGCAGCTTAGCGTCAGGCCCACCGCCAGCTTTCTTT. As protein: CASSLASGPPPAFF.

This rearrangement joins TRBV24-1 to TRBJ1-1; TRBD1 matches 7 bases. The length of the CDR3 is 13 residues. V lost 5 bases, J lost 7 bases, and 6 bases stayed unmatched. The germline V gene encodes CDR1 KGHDR and CDR2 SFDVKD. The CDR3 spells CATSVGTEGEAFF. CDR3 nucleotide sequence: TGTGCCACCAGTGTCGGGACAGAGGGTGAAGCTTTCTTT.

This chain connects TRBV18 to TRBJ1-2; D call uncertain. This CDR3 contains 14 residues. V was shortened by 6 bases and J by 3 bases, with 14 bases between the two germline ends. The germline CDR1 and CDR2 sequences are KGHSH and LQKENI. CDR3 in DNA: TGTGCCAGCTCCCATCTTGAGAGGGACTATGGCTACACCTTC. Translation: CASSHLERDYGYTF. The entire variable domain, with the rest obtained from reference TRBV18 and TRBJ1-2, is as follows: NAGVMQNPRHLVRRRGQEARLRCSPMKGHSHVYWYRQLPEEGLKFMVYLQKENIIDESGMPKERFSAEFPKEGPSILRIQQVVRGDSAAYFCASSHLERDYGYTFGSGTRLTVV.

The rearrangement links TRBV5-1 to TRBJ2-1; TRBD2 matches at 7 bases. The CDR3 length is 15 residues. Germline V gene data show CDR1 as SGHRS and CDR2 as YFSETQ. Trimming at V came to 1 base and at J to 6 bases, leaving 7 bases not matched to a gene. In DNA form, the CDR3 reads TGCGCCAGCAGCTTGTTGCCTAGCGGCGGCAATGAGCAGTTCTTC. It is translated as CASSLLPSGGNEQFF.

The V gene is TRBV27, the J gene TRBJ2-4; 9 nucleotides match TRBD1. Unmatched junction bases numbered 3, after V lost 5 bases and J lost 7 bases. CDR3 length: 13 residues. Germline V gives CDR1 MNHEY, CDR2 SMNVEV (reference sequence). The CDR3 DNA sequence: TGTGCCAGCAGTGAGGGGACAGGGAACATTCAGTACTTC. This translates into CASSEGTGNIQYF.